One sample yielded the 2 T cell receptor beta chains listed below, sequenced in a study of beta chain features in type 1 diabetes. Reverse transcribing all isolated RNA meant expressed TCRB transcripts were sequenced. Here immunoSEQ multiplex PCR was the method, and the copy in TCRdb shows in-frame clones only, minus some. The sample has hundreds of thousands of clones, 10% to 15% seen once. Sequencing input: naive CD4+ T cells from blood. The origin of the receptors is a man between 18 and 35 years old in good health.

The rearrangement links TRBV4-2 to TRBJ1-3, with D perhaps TRBD1 (5 bases). The CDR3 runs 15 residues. Germline V gene data show CDR1 as LGHNA and CDR2 as YNFKEQ. Trimming removed 4 bases from V and 0 bases from J, with 10 bases in between. The CDR3 sequence: CASSLRQTSGNTIYF. CDR3 nucleotides: TGTGCCAGCAGCCTCCGACAGACCTCTGGAAACACCATATATTTT.

The chain carries TRBV7-2 and TRBJ1-5, with D possibly being TRBD1 (6 bases). This CDR3 has 18 amino acids. The germline gives CDR1 SGHTA, CDR2 FQGNSA. Trimming stripped 2 bases from V and 0 bases from J, with 17 bases between. The CDR3 coding sequence is TGTGCCAGCAGCTTAAGGGGGACAAATCACGATAGCAATCAGCCCCAGCATTTT. It specifies CASSLRGTNHDSNQPQHF.